By sample share, the clone carrying this T cell receptor (beta chain) is medium-sized. CDR1 and CDR2 from the germline V gene are LGHDT and YNNKEL (reference sequence). V lost 0 bases to trimming and J lost 8 bases; unmatched junction nucleotides: 8. The CDR3 has 16 amino acids. The data originate from a study of T-cell reconstitution after alpha-beta-depleted transplantation in children. For TCRbeta, the library was prepared with unique molecular identifiers. TCRdb redid the calling of the PCR reads with MiXCR, one entry per CDR3 protein. The sample yields about 270,000 distinct CDR3 sequences, 9.9% seen once.

Sequences were derived from PBMCs from the stem cell graft donor, sampled from the stem cell graft. The J gene is TRBJ2-1, the V gene TRBV3-1, with TRBD2 matching over 9 bases. The TCR was taken from a human donor who donated a stem cell graft to a child with SCID. The DNA of the CDR3 is TGTGCCAGCAGCCAAGAGCGCCTAGCGGGGATCGATGAGCAGTTCTTC. Its protein is CASSQERLAGIDEQFF.